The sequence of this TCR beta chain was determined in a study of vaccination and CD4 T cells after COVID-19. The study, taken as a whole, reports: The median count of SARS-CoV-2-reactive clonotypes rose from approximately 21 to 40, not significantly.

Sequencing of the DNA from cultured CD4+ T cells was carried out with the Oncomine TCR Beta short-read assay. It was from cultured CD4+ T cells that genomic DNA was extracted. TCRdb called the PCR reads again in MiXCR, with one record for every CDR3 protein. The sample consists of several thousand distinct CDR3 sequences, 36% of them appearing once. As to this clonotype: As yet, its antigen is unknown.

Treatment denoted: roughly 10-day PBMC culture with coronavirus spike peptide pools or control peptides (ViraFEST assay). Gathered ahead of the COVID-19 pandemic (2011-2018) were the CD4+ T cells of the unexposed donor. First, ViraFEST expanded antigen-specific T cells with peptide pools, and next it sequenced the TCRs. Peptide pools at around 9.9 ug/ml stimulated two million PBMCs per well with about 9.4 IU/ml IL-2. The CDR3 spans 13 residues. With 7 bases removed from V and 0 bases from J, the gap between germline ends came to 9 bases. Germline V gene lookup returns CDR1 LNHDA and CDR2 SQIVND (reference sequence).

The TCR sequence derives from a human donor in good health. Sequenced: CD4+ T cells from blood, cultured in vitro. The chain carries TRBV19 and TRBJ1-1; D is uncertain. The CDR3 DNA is TGTGCCAGTACTGCTTACATGAACACTGAAGCTTTCTTT. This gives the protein CASTAYMNTEAFF.